The 6 T cell receptor beta chains below were found in one sample sequenced in a study of read filtering for tumor transcriptome and immune sequencing (dated by TCRdb to about 2020). The sample was run on an Illumina HiSeq 4000. Starting from 350 to 500 ng RNA, TCR libraries were constructed with the Immunoverse kit using molecular barcoded adaptors that cover the alpha/delta and beta/gamma chains. Clones were called with MiXCR by TCRdb after fastp trimmed the public reads at Q25, and only in-frame beta chains were retained. Each CDR3 protein appears once, grouped with its most common genes and DNA. This sample holds some 38,000 distinct CDR3 sequences; about 13% were observed only once. The ten top clones hold 6% to 8% of the sample. The sequenced material came from a population of CD138-negative cells sorted from bone marrow. Explained via the paper, the cell subset or site label denotes: bone marrow mononuclear cells depleted of CD138+ plasma/myeloma cells by negative magnetic selection. These receptors originate from a donor aged 40 or over with multiple myeloma.

This clonotype was counted ten times or more. This rearrangement joins TRBV4-1 to TRBJ2-5; 7 bases are shared with TRBD1. Per the germline V gene, CDR1 is MGHRA and CDR2 is YSYEKL. This CDR3 comprises 16 residues. The junction had 9 bases not matched to a gene; V was cut back by 3 bases and J by 2 bases. The CDR3 coding sequence is TGCGCCAGCAGCCAGGCTTGGGACAGTGGTCAAGAGACCCAGTACTTC. It is translated as CASSQAWDSGQETQYF.

Worth noting for this clonotype: Since a far larger clone is one base different, this is likely a read error. The J gene is TRBJ2-1, the V gene TRBV7-3; possibly TRBD2 for D (5 bases). CDR1 SGHTA and CDR2 FQGTGA come from the germline V gene. V shed 5 bases and J shed 7 bases, with 15 bases lying between them. This CDR3 contains 14 residues. CDR3 in amino acids: CASSRALVTNEQFF. In DNA, the CDR3 is TGTGCCAGCAGCCGAGCACTAGTGACTAATGAGCAGTTCTTC.

This clonotype was seen a handful of times. The chain couples TRBV4-2 to TRBJ2-3; no definite D call. The CDR3 is made up of 13 amino acids. Deletions cut 0 bases from V and 3 bases from J, with 4 bases between. Looked up from germline, CDR1 is LGHNA and CDR2 is YNFKEQ. Written as DNA, the CDR3 is TGTGCCAGCAGCCAAGATACTACAGATACGCAGTATTTT. Translation gives CASSQDTTDTQYF.

This clonotype has a handful of counts. The DNA for the CDR3 is TGTGCCAGCAGGGGGCGCGGGACCGGACAGCCCCAGCATTTT. Translation: CASRGRGTGQPQHF. This chain connects TRBV28 to TRBJ1-5, with TRBD1 as a possible D gene (5 bases). The ends were cut back, 6 bases at V and 7 bases at J, with 16 bases in the middle. The CDR3 runs to 14 residues. CDR1 MDHEN and CDR2 SYDVKM come from the germline V gene. The variable domain in full, completed from reference TRBV28 and TRBJ1-5, reads DVKVTQSSRYLVKRTGEKVFLECVQDMDHENMFWYRQDPGLGLRLIYFSYDVKMKEKGDIPEGYSVSREKKERFSLILESASTNQTSMYLCASRGRGTGQPQHFGDGTRLSIL.

Many counts were recorded for this clonotype. The genes are TRBV5-1 and TRBJ2-5; the match to TRBD2 covers 10 bases. The CDR3 has 14 amino acids. Germline trimming cut 7 bases from V and 2 bases from J; bases unmatched to any gene: 5. Germline lookup yields CDR1 SGHRS and CDR2 YFSETQ. The CDR3 DNA reads TGCGCCAGCGGGATAGCGGGAGGACAAGAGACCCAGTACTTC. Translation: CASGIAGGQETQYF.

This clonotype was counted many times. This chain links TRBV11-3 with TRBJ2-7; no reliable D call. From germline, CDR1 is SGHNT and CDR2 YENEEA. Trimming removed 2 bases at V and 3 bases at J, with 14 bases between. The CDR3 runs to 15 residues. The CDR3 DNA sequence: TGTGCCAGCAGCTTACAAGCCCAGAGGAGCTACGAGCAGTACTTC. Encoded protein: CASSLQAQRSYEQYF. The full variable domain, completed using reference TRBV11-3 and TRBJ2-7, is EAGVVQSPRYKIIEKKQPVAFWCNPISGHNTLYWYLQNLGQGPELLIRYENEEAVDDSQLPKDRFSAERLKGVDSTLKIQPAELGDSAVYLCASSLQAQRSYEQYFGPGTRLTVT.